Included here is one T cell receptor (beta chain) sequence, with context. Antigen unknown. The second PCR ran about 7 to 12 cycles with a sample-barcoded 5' primer and J-beta primers. All cDNA molecules were each tagged by a template-switch adaptor with 12 random nucleotides. Each CDR3 protein is one row after TCRdb ran MiXCR on the 5' RACE reads. The repertoire holds fewer than 2,000,000 distinct CDR3 sequences, 34% seen once, with about 11% in the top ten. CDR3 length equals 13 residues. V lost 4 bases and J lost 6; bases outside the gene matches: 7. Germline V gene lookup returns CDR1 SGHKS and CDR2 YYEKEE (reference sequence). These data are taken from a study of blood T cells in healthy people across ages. Whole-study context: Template switching picked up about one barcoded beta molecule for each two T cells.

Study-wide findings and caveats: The CMV status of each donor remained undetermined, and this could have confounded shifts in expanded clonotypes.

Total RNA was extracted at no less than 5.5 micrograms per sample. The sequence came from a woman in her thirties in good health. The gene calls are TRBV5-5 and TRBJ2-7; 7 bases line up with TRBD2. Sequencing was performed on blood. This CDR3 reads CASSTLWGGEQYF. CDR3 nucleotide sequence: TGTGCCAGCAGCACCCTATGGGGGGGCGAGCAGTACTTC.